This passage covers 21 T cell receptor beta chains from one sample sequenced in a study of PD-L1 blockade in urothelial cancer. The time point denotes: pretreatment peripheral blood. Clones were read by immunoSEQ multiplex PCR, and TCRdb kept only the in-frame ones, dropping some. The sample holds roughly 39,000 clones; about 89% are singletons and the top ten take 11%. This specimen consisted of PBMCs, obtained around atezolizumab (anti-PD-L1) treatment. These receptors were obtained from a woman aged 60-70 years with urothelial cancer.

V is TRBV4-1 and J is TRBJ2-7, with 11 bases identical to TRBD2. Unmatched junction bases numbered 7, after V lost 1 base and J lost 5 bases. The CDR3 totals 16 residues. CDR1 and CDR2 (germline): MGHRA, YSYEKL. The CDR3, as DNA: TGCGCCAGCAGCCAAGGGGCTAGCGGGAGGCGTGACGAGCAGTACTTC. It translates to CASSQGASGRRDEQYF.

The CDR3 nucleotides are TGTGCCAGCAGTTTACAGGGATTGGCGCAGTATTTT. Translated, it gives CASSLQGLAQYF. The chain joins TRBV6-5 to TRBJ2-3; D may be TRBD1 (6 bases). The germline gives CDR1 MNHEY, CDR2 SVGAGI. The CDR3 contains 12 residues. With 4 bases removed from V and 10 bases from J, the gap between germline ends came to 12 bases.

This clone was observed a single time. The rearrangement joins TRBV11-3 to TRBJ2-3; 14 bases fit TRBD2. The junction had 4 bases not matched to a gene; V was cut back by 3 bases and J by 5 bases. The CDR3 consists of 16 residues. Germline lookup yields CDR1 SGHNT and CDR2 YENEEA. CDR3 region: CASSLGLAGAGDTQYF. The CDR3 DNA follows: TGTGCCAGCAGCTTGGGACTAGCGGGAGCCGGAGATACGCAGTATTTT.

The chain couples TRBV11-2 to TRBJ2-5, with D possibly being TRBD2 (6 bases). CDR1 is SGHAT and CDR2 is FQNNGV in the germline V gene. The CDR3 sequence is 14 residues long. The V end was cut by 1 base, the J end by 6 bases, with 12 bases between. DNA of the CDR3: TGTGCCAGCAGCTTAGCGGGGGACCGGAAGACCCAGTACTTC. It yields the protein CASSLAGDRKTQYF. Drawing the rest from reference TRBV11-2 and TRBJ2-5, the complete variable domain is EAGVAQSPRYKIIEKRQSVAFWCNPISGHATLYWYQQILGQGPKLLIQFQNNGVVDDSQLPKDRFSAERLKGVDSTLKIQPAKLEDSAVYLCASSLAGDRKTQYFGPGTRLLVL.

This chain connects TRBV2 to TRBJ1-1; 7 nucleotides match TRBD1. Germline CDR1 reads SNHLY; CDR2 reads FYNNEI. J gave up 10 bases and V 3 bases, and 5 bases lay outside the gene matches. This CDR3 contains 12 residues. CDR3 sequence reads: CASSDSAGGAFF. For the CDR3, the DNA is TGTGCCAGCAGTGATTCGGCAGGGGGAGCTTTCTTT.

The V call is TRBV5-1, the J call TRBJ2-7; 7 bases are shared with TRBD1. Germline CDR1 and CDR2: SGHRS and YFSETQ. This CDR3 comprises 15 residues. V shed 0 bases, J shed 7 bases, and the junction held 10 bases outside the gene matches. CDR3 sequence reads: CASSLARQGSGEQYF. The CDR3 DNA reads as TGCGCCAGCAGCTTGGCCAGACAGGGTTCGGGGGAGCAGTACTTC.

CDR3 in amino acids: CASSRTPRTGDGSNQPQHF. As DNA, the CDR3 is TGTGCCAGCAGTAGAACGCCTCGGACAGGGGATGGGAGCAATCAGCCCCAGCATTTT. The chain uses TRBV27 and TRBJ1-5; 9 bases match TRBD1. The germline V gene has CDR1 MNHEY and CDR2 SMNVEV (reference sequence). Losses at the gene ends were 5 bases for V and 1 base for J; bases not matched to a gene: 15. CDR3 length: 19 amino acids.

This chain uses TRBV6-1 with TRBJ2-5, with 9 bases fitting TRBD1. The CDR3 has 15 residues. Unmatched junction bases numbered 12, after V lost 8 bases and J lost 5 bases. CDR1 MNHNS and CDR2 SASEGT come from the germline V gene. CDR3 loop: CASGPGTGNIETQYF. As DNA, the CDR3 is TGTGCCAGCGGCCCCGGGACAGGGAATATTGAGACCCAGTACTTC.

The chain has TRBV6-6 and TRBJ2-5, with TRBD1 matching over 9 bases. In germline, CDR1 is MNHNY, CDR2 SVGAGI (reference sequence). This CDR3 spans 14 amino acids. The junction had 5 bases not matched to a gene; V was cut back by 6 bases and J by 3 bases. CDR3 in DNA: TGTGCCAGCAGCCTGACAGGGGGGAAAGAGACCCAGTACTTC. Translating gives CASSLTGGKETQYF.

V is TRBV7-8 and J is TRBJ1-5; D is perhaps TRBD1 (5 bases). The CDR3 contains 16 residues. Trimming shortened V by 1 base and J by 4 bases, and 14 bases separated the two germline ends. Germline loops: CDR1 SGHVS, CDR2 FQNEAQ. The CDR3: CASSLVATASNQPQHF. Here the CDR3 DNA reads TGTGCCAGCAGCTTAGTGGCGACAGCTAGTAATCAGCCCCAGCATTTT.

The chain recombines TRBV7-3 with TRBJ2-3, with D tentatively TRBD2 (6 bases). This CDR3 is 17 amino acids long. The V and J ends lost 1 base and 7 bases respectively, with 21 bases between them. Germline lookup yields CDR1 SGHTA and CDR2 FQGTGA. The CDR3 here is CASSLSSSGGTDNTQYF. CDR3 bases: TGTGCCAGCAGCTTAAGCTCTTCTGGAGGGACTGACAATACGCAGTATTTT.

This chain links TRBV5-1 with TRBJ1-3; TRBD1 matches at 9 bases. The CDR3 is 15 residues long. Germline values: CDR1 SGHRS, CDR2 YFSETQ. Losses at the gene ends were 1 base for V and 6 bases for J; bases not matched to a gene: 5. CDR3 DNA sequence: TGCGCCAGCAGCTTGAAGACAGGGGGTGAAAACACCATATATTTT. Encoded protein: CASSLKTGGENTIYF.

As DNA, the CDR3 is TGTGCCAGCAGTGGGGGACAGGGCCCGGGGATCGATGGCTACACCTTC. Translated: CASSGGQGPGIDGYTF. The J gene is TRBJ1-2, the V gene TRBV6-1; 9 bases line up with TRBD1. Germline-derived CDR1 and CDR2 are MNHNS and SASEGT. The CDR3 spans 16 residues. J was trimmed by 6 bases and V by 4 bases; bases with no gene match: 12.

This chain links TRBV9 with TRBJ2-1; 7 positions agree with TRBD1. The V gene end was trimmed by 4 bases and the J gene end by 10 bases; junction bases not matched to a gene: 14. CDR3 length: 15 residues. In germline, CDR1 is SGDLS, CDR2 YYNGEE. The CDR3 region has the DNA TGTGCCAGCAGCCCCCAAGCGAACCCCAGGGGGGAGCAGTTCTTC. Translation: CASSPQANPRGEQFF. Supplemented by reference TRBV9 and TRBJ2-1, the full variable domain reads DSGVTQTPKHLITATGQRVTLRCSPRSGDLSVYWYQQSLDQGLQFLIQYYNGEERAKGNILERFSAQQFPDLHSELNLSSLELGDSALYFCASSPQANPRGEQFFGPGTRLTVL.

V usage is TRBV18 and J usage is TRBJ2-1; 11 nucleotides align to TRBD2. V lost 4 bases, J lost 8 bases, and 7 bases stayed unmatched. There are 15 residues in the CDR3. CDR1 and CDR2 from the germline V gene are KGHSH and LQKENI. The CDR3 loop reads CASSLRLAGLDEQFF. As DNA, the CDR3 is TGTGCCAGCTCACTACGACTAGCGGGATTGGATGAGCAGTTCTTC.

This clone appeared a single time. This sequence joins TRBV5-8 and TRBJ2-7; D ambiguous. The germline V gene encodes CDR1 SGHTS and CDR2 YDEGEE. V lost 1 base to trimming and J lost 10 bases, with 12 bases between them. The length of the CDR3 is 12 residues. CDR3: CASSLSERFQYF. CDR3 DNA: TGTGCCAGCAGCTTGTCGGAGAGATTCCAGTACTTC.

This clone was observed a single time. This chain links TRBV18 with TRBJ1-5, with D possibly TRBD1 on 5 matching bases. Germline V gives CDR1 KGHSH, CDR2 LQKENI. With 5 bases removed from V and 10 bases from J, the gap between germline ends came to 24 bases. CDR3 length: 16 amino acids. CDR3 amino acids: CASSSGTLATLQPQHF. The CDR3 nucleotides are TGTGCCAGCTCATCCGGGACTTTGGCGACCTTACAACCCCAGCATTTT. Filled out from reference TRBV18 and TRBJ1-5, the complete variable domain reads NAGVMQNPRHLVRRRGQEARLRCSPMKGHSHVYWYRQLPEEGLKFMVYLQKENIIDESGMPKERFSAEFPKEGPSILRIQQVVRGDSAAYFCASSSGTLATLQPQHFGDGTRLSIL.

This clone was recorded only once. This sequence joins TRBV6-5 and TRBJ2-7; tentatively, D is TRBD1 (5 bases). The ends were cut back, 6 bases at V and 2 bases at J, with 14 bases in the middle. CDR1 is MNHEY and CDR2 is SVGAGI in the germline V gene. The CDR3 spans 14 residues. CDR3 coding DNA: TGTGCCAGCAGCCGCACCGACAGAACCTACGAGCAGTACTTC. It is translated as CASSRTDRTYEQYF.

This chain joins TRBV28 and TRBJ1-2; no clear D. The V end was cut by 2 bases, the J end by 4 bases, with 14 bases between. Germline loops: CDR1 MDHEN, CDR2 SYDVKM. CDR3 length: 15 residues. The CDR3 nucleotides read TGTGCCAGCAGTTTAGAAGGCGGAGACGTCTATGGCTACACCTTC. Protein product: CASSLEGGDVYGYTF.

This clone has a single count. The CDR3 nucleotides read TGTGCCAGCAGCTTGGCCTCAGGGGTCTACGAGCAGTACTTC. It is translated as CASSLASGVYEQYF. V usage is TRBV5-6 and J usage is TRBJ2-7, with D possibly TRBD1 on 6 matching bases. Germline loops: CDR1 SGHDT, CDR2 YYEEEE. This CDR3 has 14 residues. V shed 0 bases and J shed 3 bases, with 10 bases lying between them. The variable domain in full, with the rest retrieved from reference TRBV5-6 and TRBJ2-7, is DAGVTQSPTHLIKTRGQQVTLRCSPKSGHDTVSWYQQALGQGPQFIFQYYEEEERQRGNFPDRFSGHQFPNYSSELNVNALLLGDSALYLCASSLASGVYEQYFGPGTRLTVT.

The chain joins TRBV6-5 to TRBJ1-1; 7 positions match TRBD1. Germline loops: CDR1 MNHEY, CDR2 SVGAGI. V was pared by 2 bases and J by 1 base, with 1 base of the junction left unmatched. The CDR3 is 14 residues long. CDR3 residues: CASSYRGRNTEAFF. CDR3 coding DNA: TGTGCCAGCAGTTACAGGGGGCGGAACACTGAAGCTTTCTTT.